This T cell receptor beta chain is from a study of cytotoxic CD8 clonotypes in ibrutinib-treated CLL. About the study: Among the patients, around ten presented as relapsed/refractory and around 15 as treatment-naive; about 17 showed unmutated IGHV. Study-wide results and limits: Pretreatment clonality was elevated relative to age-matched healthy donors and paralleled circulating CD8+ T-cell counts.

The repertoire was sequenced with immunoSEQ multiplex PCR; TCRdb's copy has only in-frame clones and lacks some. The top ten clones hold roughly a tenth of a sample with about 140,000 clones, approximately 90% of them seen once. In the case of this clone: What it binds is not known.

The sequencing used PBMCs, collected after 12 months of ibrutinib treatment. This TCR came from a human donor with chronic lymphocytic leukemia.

For the CDR3, the DNA is TGCGCCAGCAGTCAACAGGGGAACACTGAAGCTTTCTTT. Translated: CASSQQGNTEAFF. This chain links TRBV10-2 with TRBJ1-1; D might be TRBD1 (6 bases). V lost 5 bases and J lost 1, with 8 bases in between. Germline values: CDR1 WSHSY, CDR2 SAAADI. This CDR3 contains 13 residues.